The 20 T cell receptor beta chains below were found in one sample sequenced in a study of CD8 T cells in ankylosing spondylitis. Overall study findings and caveats: Made up of about eight highly homologous variants, a TCR beta motif appeared characteristic of ankylosing spondylitis blood.

TCRdb re-analysed the 5' RACE reads in MiXCR, keeping a single row per CDR3 protein. The sample carries roughly 490,000 distinct CDR3 sequences, over 4% recorded once. These receptors have no identified antigens. The sample consisted of blood, either unsorted or a sorted T cell fraction (not recorded which). These receptor sequences come from a male donor with ankylosing spondylitis.

This clonotype was detected ten times or more. The V and J genes are TRBV5-1 and TRBJ2-7; 7 bases align to TRBD1. This CDR3 has 16 amino acids. The germline CDR1 and CDR2 sequences are SGHRS and YFSETQ. Unmatched junction bases numbered 9, after V lost 0 bases and J lost 3 bases. CDR3 loop: CASSLVPGQLLYEQYF. CDR3 bases: TGCGCCAGCAGCTTGGTCCCGGGACAGCTTCTCTACGAGCAGTACTTC.

This clonotype has a count of ten or more. V gene TRBV20-1 combines with J gene TRBJ1-2, with TRBD1 as a possible D gene (5 bases). From germline, CDR1 is DFQATT and CDR2 SNEGSKA (reference sequence). This CDR3 region has 11 residues. Trimming removed 4 bases from V and 5 bases from J, with 8 bases in between. In DNA form, the CDR3 reads TGCAGTGCTATACAGGATTATGGCTACACCTTC. It is translated as CSAIQDYGYTF.

This clonotype occurred many times. The chain is built from TRBV6-1 and TRBJ2-2; 8 bases fit TRBD2. Germline assignment: CDR1 MNHNS and CDR2 SASEGT. With 1 base clipped from V and 7 bases from J, the junction kept 5 bases outside the gene matches. The CDR3 contains 15 residues. CDR3 protein: CASSEGGSGSGELFF. The DNA of the CDR3 is TGTGCCAGCAGTGAAGGTGGGAGCGGGAGCGGGGAGCTGTTTTTT.

This clonotype has a count of ten or more. This chain uses TRBV7-2 with TRBJ2-7; 7 nucleotides agree with TRBD1. Germline CDR1 SGHTA, CDR2 FQGNSA. After removal of 4 bases from V and 3 bases from J, the junction contained 6 bases not matched to a gene. The CDR3 totals 14 residues. CDR3 sequence reads: CASSYGTAVYEQYF. The CDR3 nucleotides are TGTGCCAGCAGCTATGGGACAGCGGTCTACGAGCAGTACTTC.

The rearrangement uses TRBV6-5 and TRBJ2-3; tentative D call: TRBD2 (5 bases). The V and J ends lost 2 bases and 5 bases respectively, with 11 bases between them. The germline CDR1 and CDR2 sequences are MNHEY and SVGAGI. CDR3 length: 14 residues. The CDR3 sequence: CASSYQGSGDTQYF. The CDR3, as DNA: TGTGCCAGCAGTTACCAAGGGAGTGGAGATACGCAGTATTTT.

This clonotype was counted many times. The gene calls are TRBV6-2 or TRBV6-3 and TRBJ2-7; maybe TRBD1 (6 bases). Germline values: CDR1 MNHEY, CDR2 SVGEGT. There are 15 residues in the CDR3. Trimming took 2 bases from V and 6 from J, leaving 17 bases between them. CDR3 region: CASSYIQQGVPEQYF. Written as DNA, the CDR3 is TGTGCCAGCAGTTACATCCAACAGGGAGTTCCCGAGCAGTACTTC.

This clonotype has a handful of counts. The chain joins TRBV28 to TRBJ2-1; 8 bases match TRBD2. The trim removed 8 bases at V and 7 bases at J, leaving 10 bases unmatched. Germline V gene data show CDR1 as MDHEN and CDR2 as SYDVKM. The CDR3 consists of 14 residues. The CDR3 region has the DNA TGTGCCAGCCGGGAGGGGGGAGGTAGAAATGAGCAGTTCTTC. It encodes CASREGGGRNEQFF. The full variable domain, in which reference TRBV28 and TRBJ2-1 provide the parts outside the CDR3, is DVKVTQSSRYLVKRTGEKVFLECVQDMDHENMFWYRQDPGLGLRLIYFSYDVKMKEKGDIPEGYSVSREKKERFSLILESASTNQTSMYLCASREGGGRNEQFFGPGTRLTVL.

The J gene is TRBJ1-5, the V gene TRBV19, with D tentatively TRBD1 (5 bases). Germline assignment: CDR1 LNHDA and CDR2 SQIVND (reference sequence). This CDR3 has 14 residues. Trimming removed 3 bases at V and 8 bases at J, with 14 bases between. This CDR3 is CASSMRGTMEPQHF. CDR3 nucleotide sequence: TGTGCCAGTAGTATGCGGGGGACCATGGAGCCCCAGCATTTT.

The table lists this clonotype with many counts. V gene TRBV20-1 combines with J gene TRBJ1-2; 8 bases are a match to TRBD1. CDR1 is DFQATT, CDR2 SNEGSKA, per germline (reference sequence). The CDR3 loop spans 15 amino acids. The CDR3, as DNA: TGCAGCGCTCCTATCCCCAGGGGGCGATGGTCAGGCTACACCTTC. Protein sequence: CSAPIPRGRWSGYTF.

This clonotype was seen at least ten times. This sequence joins TRBV20-1 and TRBJ2-5; D possibly uses TRBD1 or TRBD2 (6 bases each). Between the trimmed V and J ends, which lost 1 base and 4 bases, there was a span of 28 bases. Germline values: CDR1 DFQATT, CDR2 SNEGSKA (reference sequence). The CDR3 covers 19 residues. In DNA, the CDR3 is TGCAGTGCTAGAGTCTCGACATTGAGGGGGGTCGGGAGAGGAGAGACCCAGTACTTC. It yields the protein CSARVSTLRGVGRGETQYF.

In its sample, this clonotype was seen many times. The rearrangement uses TRBV28 and TRBJ1-2; the D gene is possibly TRBD1 (5 bases). The CDR3 has 17 residues. Looked up from germline, CDR1 is MDHEN and CDR2 is SYDVKM. The V gene lost 0 bases and the J gene lost 1 base, with 15 bases spanning the gap. The CDR3 sequence is CASSLWAPGRNNYGYTF. CDR3 nucleotide sequence: TGTGCCAGCAGTTTATGGGCCCCGGGACGCAATAACTATGGCTACACCTTC.

The chain recombines TRBV6-2 or TRBV6-3 with TRBJ2-3, with D maybe TRBD2 (6 bases). The CDR3 sequence is 16 residues long. V lost 2 bases and J lost 5, with 17 bases in between. Looked up from germline, CDR1 is MNHEY and CDR2 is SVGEGT. The CDR3 DNA reads as TGTGCCAGCAGTTACGGCGAGGGAGGTACCGGAGATACGCAGTATTTT. Translated: CASSYGEGGTGDTQYF.

The chain combines TRBV28 with TRBJ1-6; possible D gene TRBD1, 6 bases. Germline CDR1 is MDHEN and CDR2 is SYDVKM. Trimming stripped 6 bases from V and 10 bases from J, with 19 bases between. The CDR3 totals 15 residues. In nucleotides, the CDR3 is TGTGCCAGCAGCCCCATGGGGGGCAGAGGATCACCCCTCCACTTT. This codes for CASSPMGGRGSPLHF.

As for this clonotype: The junction and the germline gene differ at one end; a read error may be behind it. CDR3 coding DNA: TGTGCCATCAGCTTCTTTCTAGAAGAGACCCAGTACTTC. Translated: CAISFFLEETQYF. V usage is TRBV5-5 and J usage is TRBJ2-5; D not certain. The CDR3 spans 13 residues. The germline V gene encodes CDR1 SGHKS and CDR2 YYEKEE (reference sequence).

There are a few counts of this clonotype. A much larger clonotype is one base distant, so this may be a read error. The genes are TRBV12-3 or TRBV12-4 and TRBJ1-5, with D perhaps TRBD1 (6 bases). Trimming removed 3 bases at V and 4 bases at J, with 13 bases between. The CDR3 has 15 amino acids. The DNA for the CDR3 is TGTGCCAGCAGTTTGGGGGCGGGCGGGAATCAGCCCCAGCATTTT. Its translation is CASSLGAGGNQPQHF.

This clonotype has at least ten counts. J is TRBJ1-2 and V is TRBV7-9, with D hard to call. This CDR3 contains 14 residues. V was trimmed by 2 bases and J by 8 bases, leaving 15 bases between them. Germline CDR1 reads SEHNR; CDR2 reads FQNEAQ (reference sequence). CDR3 bases: TGTGCCAGCAGCTTAAAAACGGAATCTTTCGGCTACACCTTC. It specifies CASSLKTESFGYTF.

This clonotype was seen at least ten times. The V call is TRBV6-1, the J call TRBJ2-1, with D perhaps matching TRBD1 or TRBD2 (6 bases each). This CDR3 contains 15 residues. The germline V gene encodes CDR1 MNHNS and CDR2 SASEGT. Trimming pared 5 bases from V and 7 bases from J, leaving 18 bases between. CDR3 nucleotides: TGTGCCAGCAGTCGGCTCGCGGGACAAGGGAATGAGCAGTTCTTC. Amino acids: CASSRLAGQGNEQFF.

This clonotype appeared many times. The V call is TRBV29-1, the J call TRBJ2-2; perhaps TRBD1 as D (6 bases). This CDR3 has 14 residues. Trimming shortened V by 5 bases and J by 3 bases, and 13 bases separated the two germline ends. Germline V gene lookup returns CDR1 SQVTM and CDR2 ANQGSEA. CDR3 sequence: CSVQGTPDTGELFF. CDR3 DNA sequence: TGCAGCGTTCAGGGGACGCCTGACACCGGGGAGCTGTTTTTT.

Many counts were recorded for this clonotype. The V gene is TRBV7-9, the J gene TRBJ2-3; a weak D match, TRBD1 (6 bases). Trimming stripped 5 bases from V and 3 bases from J, with 12 bases between. The germline V gene encodes CDR1 SEHNR and CDR2 FQNEAQ (reference sequence). This CDR3 comprises 14 residues. This CDR3 reads CASSQQGWTDTQYF. CDR3 nucleotides: TGTGCCAGCAGCCAACAGGGTTGGACAGATACGCAGTATTTT.

This clonotype was seen many times. The V and J genes are TRBV20-1 and TRBJ1-2, with a possible D match to TRBD1 (6 bases). This CDR3 has 13 residues. Trimming removed 3 bases from V and 2 bases from J, with 10 bases in between. The germline V gene has CDR1 DFQATT and CDR2 SNEGSKA (reference sequence). As DNA, the CDR3 is TGCAGTGCTAGCCCGGACAGCAACTATGGCTACACCTTC. It is translated as CSASPDSNYGYTF.